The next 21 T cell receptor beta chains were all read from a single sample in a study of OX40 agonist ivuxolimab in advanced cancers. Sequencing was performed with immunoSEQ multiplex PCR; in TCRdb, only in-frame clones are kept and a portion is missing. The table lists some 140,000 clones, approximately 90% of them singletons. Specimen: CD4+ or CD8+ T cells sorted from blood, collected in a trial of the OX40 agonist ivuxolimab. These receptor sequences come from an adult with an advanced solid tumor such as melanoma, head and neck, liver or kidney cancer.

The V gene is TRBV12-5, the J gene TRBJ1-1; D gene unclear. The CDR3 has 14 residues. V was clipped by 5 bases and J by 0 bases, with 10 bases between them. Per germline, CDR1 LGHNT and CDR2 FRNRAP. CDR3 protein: CASGPVPVNTEAFF. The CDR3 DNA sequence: TGTGCTAGTGGTCCAGTCCCAGTGAACACTGAAGCTTTCTTT.

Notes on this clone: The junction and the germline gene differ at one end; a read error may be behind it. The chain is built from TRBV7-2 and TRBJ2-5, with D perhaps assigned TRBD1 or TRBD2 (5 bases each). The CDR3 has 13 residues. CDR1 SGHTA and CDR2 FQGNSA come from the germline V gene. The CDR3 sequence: CASSQDKGTAQYF. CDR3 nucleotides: TGCGCCAGCAGCCAAGACAAAGGGACGGCCCAGTACTTC.

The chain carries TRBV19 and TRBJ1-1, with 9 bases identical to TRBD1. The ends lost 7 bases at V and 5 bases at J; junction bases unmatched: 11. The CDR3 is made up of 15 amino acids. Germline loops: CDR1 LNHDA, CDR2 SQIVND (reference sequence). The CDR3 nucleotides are TGTGCCAGTACTTATACAGGGGGCGCAGGGACTGAAGCTTTCTTT. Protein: CASTYTGGAGTEAFF.

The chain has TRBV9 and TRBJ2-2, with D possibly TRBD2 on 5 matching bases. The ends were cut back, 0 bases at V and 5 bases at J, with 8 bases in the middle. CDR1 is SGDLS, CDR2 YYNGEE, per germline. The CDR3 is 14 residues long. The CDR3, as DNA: TGTGCCAGCAGCGTAGCTTGGAGGACCGGGGAGCTGTTTTTT. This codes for CASSVAWRTGELFF.

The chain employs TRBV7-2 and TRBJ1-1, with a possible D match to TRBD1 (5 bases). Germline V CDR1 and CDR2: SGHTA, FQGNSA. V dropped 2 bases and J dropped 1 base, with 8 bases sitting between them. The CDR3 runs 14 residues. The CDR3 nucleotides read TGTGCCAGCAGCTTAAGGGGTCGGAACACTGAAGCTTTCTTT. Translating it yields CASSLRGRNTEAFF.

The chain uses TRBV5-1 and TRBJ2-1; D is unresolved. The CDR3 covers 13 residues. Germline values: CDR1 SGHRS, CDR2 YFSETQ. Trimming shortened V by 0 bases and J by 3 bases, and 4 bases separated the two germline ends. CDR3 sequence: CASSLDLYNEQFF. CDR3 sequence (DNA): TGCGCCAGCAGCTTGGACCTCTACAATGAGCAGTTCTTC.

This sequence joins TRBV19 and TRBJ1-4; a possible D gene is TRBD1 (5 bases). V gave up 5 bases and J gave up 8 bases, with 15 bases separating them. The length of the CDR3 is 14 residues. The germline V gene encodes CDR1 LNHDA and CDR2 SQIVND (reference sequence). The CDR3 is CASSPFGAGEKLFF. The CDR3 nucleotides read TGTGCCAGTAGTCCCTTTGGGGCAGGAGAAAAACTGTTTTTT.

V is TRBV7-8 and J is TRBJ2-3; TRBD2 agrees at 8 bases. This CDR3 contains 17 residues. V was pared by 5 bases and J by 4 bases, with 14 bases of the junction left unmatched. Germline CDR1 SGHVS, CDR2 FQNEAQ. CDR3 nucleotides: TGTGCCAGCAGCCTCAACGGGGGGGGAGGAAATGCAGATACGCAGTATTTT. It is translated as CASSLNGGGGNADTQYF.

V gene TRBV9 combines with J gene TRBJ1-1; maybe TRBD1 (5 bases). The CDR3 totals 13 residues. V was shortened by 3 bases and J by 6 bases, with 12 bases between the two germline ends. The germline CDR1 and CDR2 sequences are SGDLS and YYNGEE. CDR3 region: CASSGRQLAEAFF. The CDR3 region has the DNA TGTGCCAGCAGCGGGAGACAGCTTGCTGAAGCTTTCTTT.

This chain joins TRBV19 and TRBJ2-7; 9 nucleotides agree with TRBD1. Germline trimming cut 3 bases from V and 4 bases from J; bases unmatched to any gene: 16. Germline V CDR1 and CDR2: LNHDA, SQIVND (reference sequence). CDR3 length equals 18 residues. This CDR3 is CASSIVWGQTGGTYEQYF. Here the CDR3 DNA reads TGTGCCAGTAGTATCGTCTGGGGCCAGACAGGGGGAACGTACGAGCAGTACTTC.

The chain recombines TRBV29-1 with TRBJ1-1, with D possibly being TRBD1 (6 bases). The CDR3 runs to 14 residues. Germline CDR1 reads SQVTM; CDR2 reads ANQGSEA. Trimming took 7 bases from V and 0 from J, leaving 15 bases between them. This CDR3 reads CSDWGGTLNTEAFF. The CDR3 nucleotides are TGCAGCGATTGGGGGGGGACACTGAACACTGAAGCTTTCTTT.

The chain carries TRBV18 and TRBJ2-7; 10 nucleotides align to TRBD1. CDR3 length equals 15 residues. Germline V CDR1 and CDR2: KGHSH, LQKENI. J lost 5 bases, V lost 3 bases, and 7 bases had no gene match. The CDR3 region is CASSPPGGQGNEQYF. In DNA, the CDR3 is TGTGCCAGCTCACCGCCTGGGGGACAGGGGAACGAGCAGTACTTC.

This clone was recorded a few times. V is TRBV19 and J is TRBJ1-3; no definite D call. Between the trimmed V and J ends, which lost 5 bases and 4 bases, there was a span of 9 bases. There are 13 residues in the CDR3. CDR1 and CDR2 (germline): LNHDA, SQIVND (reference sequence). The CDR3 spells CASSSSPGNTIYF. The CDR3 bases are TGTGCCAGTAGTTCTTCCCCAGGAAACACCATATATTTT.

CDR3 loop: CASSLRGDYGDTQYF. Written as DNA, the CDR3 is TGTGCCAGCAGCCTAAGGGGAGATTATGGAGATACGCAGTATTTT. This chain joins TRBV9 and TRBJ2-3; D possibly uses TRBD1 or TRBD2 (5 bases each). This CDR3 is 15 amino acids long. Germline CDR1 SGDLS, CDR2 YYNGEE. V lost 4 bases to trimming and J lost 5 bases, with 17 bases between them.

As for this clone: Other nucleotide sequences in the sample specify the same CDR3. CDR3 nucleotides: TGCGCCAGCAGCCAAGAGAAGGACAGGGTCTCGTCGGGAAACACCATATATTTT. Translating gives CASSQEKDRVSSGNTIYF. V is TRBV4-1 and J is TRBJ1-3; 8 bases map to TRBD1. From germline, CDR1 is MGHRA and CDR2 YSYEKL. V lost 0 bases and J lost 4; bases outside the gene matches: 11. The length of the CDR3 is 18 residues.

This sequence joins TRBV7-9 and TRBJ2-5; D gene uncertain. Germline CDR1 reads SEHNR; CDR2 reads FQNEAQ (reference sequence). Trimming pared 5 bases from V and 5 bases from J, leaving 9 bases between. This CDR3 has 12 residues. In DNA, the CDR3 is TGTGCCAGCAGCGATGCCAAGGAGACCCAGTACTTC. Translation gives CASSDAKETQYF.

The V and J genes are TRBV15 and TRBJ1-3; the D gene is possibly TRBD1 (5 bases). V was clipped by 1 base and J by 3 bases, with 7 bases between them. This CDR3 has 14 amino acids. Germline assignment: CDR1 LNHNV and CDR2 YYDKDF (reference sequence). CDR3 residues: CATSRAGFGNTIYF. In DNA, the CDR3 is TGTGCCACCAGCAGAGCAGGGTTTGGAAACACCATATATTTT.

DNA of the CDR3: TGTGCCAGCAGCTTGACTGATTATGGCTACACCTTC. This codes for CASSLTDYGYTF. This chain connects TRBV11-1 to TRBJ1-2, with D hard to call. In germline, CDR1 is SGHAT, CDR2 FQDESV (reference sequence). V was clipped by 3 bases and J by 5 bases, with 7 bases between them. The CDR3 extends over 12 amino acids.

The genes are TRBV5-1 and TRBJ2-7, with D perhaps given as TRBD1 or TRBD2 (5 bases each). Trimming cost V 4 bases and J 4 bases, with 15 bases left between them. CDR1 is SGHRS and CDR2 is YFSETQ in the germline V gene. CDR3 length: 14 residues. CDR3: CASSQPGPRYEQYF. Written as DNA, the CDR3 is TGCGCCAGCAGCCAACCGGGACCGAGATACGAGCAGTACTTC.

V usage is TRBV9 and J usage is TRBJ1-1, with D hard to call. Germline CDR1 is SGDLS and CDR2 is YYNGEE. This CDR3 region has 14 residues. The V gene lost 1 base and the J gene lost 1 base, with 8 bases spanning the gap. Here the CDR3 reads CASSVITSNTEAFF. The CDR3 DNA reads TGTGCCAGCAGCGTAATCACATCGAACACTGAAGCTTTCTTT.

In nucleotides, the CDR3 is TGCGCCAGCAGCTTGGGGCCAGGGGTCAGGGACACTGAAGCTTTCTTT. Translating it yields CASSLGPGVRDTEAFF. The gene calls are TRBV5-1 and TRBJ1-1, with TRBD1 as a possible D gene (6 bases). V lost 0 bases and J 3 bases, leaving 15 bases between the germline ends. CDR3 length: 16 residues. Germline CDR1 SGHRS, CDR2 YFSETQ.